These 11 T cell receptor beta chains were sequenced from one sample in a study of breast tumors, draining lymph nodes, adjacent tissues (dated by TCRdb to 2016 to 2017). Library generation was performed with multiplex PCR. Sequencing was performed on an Illumina HiSeq 2000. TCRdb reworked the public reads: Q25 trimming with fastp, MiXCR clone assembly, productive beta chains retained. Every distinct CDR3 protein forms one entry, paired with its most common genes and DNA. This sample is represented by around 250,000 distinct CDR3 sequences; roughly a third of them were singletons. The biggest ten clones account for approximately 3.3% of the sample. The lymph node samples were taken from the axillary draining lymph nodes of breast cancer patients. Sequenced input: axillary lymph node tissue. The receptors here all came from a female donor with breast cancer. Some clones in this sample may be carry-over from other donors' samples.

About this clonotype: This may arise from a read error, as a much more abundant clone is one base away. V gene TRBV2 combines with J gene TRBJ2-1, with 7 bases matching TRBD1. CDR1 is SNHLY, CDR2 FYNNEI, per germline. There are 16 residues in the CDR3. V trimming: 6 bases; J trimming: 9 bases; junction bases outside the gene matches: 17. CDR3 nucleotide sequence: TGTGCCAGCAGCTGGAAAGGGGGCCTAACGAGGAGTGAGCAGTTCTTC. The encoded protein is CASSWKGGLTRSEQFF.

Ten or more counts support this clonotype. The chain uses TRBV6-6 and TRBJ2-1, with D perhaps being TRBD1 or TRBD2 (6 bases each). This CDR3 contains 15 residues. Germline V gene lookup returns CDR1 MNHNY and CDR2 SVGAGI (reference sequence). Between the trimmed V and J ends, which lost 7 bases and 4 bases, there was a span of 17 bases. The CDR3 loop reads CASTQGRDQYNEQFF. In nucleotides, the CDR3 is TGTGCCAGCACCCAGGGGCGGGACCAATACAATGAGCAGTTCTTC.

This clonotype was detected many times. The rearrangement uses TRBV5-8 and TRBJ2-1; D possibly corresponds to TRBD2 (6 bases). The V end lost 0 bases, the J end lost 14 bases, and 9 bases lay between the germline ends. The CDR3 totals 11 residues. Germline assignment: CDR1 SGHTS and CDR2 YDEGEE. The CDR3 reads CASSLGKREFF. In nucleotides, the CDR3 is TGTGCCAGCAGCTTGGGAAAGCGGGAGTTCTTC.

This clonotype was counted many times. This chain links TRBV4-1 with TRBJ1-2, with a possible D match to TRBD1 (5 bases). Germline CDR1 is MGHRA and CDR2 is YSYEKL. The CDR3 extends over 13 amino acids. Trimming removed 1 base from V and 7 bases from J, with 10 bases in between. CDR3 residues: CASSQAARGGYTF. CDR3 nucleotides: TGCGCCAGCAGCCAAGCGGCGAGGGGTGGCTACACCTTC.

This clonotype was found once. V gene TRBV20-1 combines with J gene TRBJ2-3, with D uncertain. Deletions cut 0 bases from V and 11 bases from J, with 24 bases between. CDR1 is DFQATT, CDR2 SNEGSKA, per germline (reference sequence). The CDR3 sequence is 16 residues long. DNA for the CDR3: TGCAGTGCTAGAGATCCAATCGCGCCCCAAGGGTATGAGCAGTATTTT. It translates to CSARDPIAPQGYEQYF.

This chain joins TRBV28 and TRBJ1-6, with a weak D call TRBD1 (5 bases). The CDR3 loop spans 14 amino acids. Germline CDR1 and CDR2: MDHEN and SYDVKM. With 3 bases removed from V and 9 bases from J, the gap between germline ends came to 12 bases. This CDR3 reads CASSFQGRGSPLHF. Here the CDR3 DNA reads TGTGCCAGCAGTTTCCAGGGCCGGGGTTCACCCCTCCACTTT.

In the case of this clonotype: A much larger clone differs by one base, so this may be a read error. The rearrangement joins TRBV3-1 to TRBJ1-4, with D maybe TRBD1 (6 bases). Germline lookup yields CDR1 LGHDT and CDR2 YNNKEL (reference sequence). CDR3 length: 14 amino acids. V lost 2 bases and J lost 3, with 7 bases in between. CDR3 in amino acids: CASSQKGANEKLFF. CDR3 in DNA: TGTGCCAGCAGCCAAAAGGGGGCTAATGAAAAACTGTTTTTT. Supplemented by reference TRBV3-1 and TRBJ1-4, the full variable domain reads DTAVSQTPKYLVTQMGNDKSIKCEQNLGHDTMYWYKQDSKKFLKIMFSYNNKELIINETVPNRFSPKSPDKAHLNLHINSLELGDSAVYFCASSQKGANEKLFFGSGTQLSVL.

This sequence joins TRBV6-1 and TRBJ1-2; TRBD1 agrees at 12 bases. The germline gives CDR1 MNHNS, CDR2 SASEGT. The CDR3 contains 15 residues. J gave up 6 bases and V 6 bases, and 8 bases lay outside the gene matches. The CDR3 DNA sequence: TGTGCCAGCAGATACCGGGACAGGGGGCAAGATGGCTACACCTTC. This encodes CASRYRDRGQDGYTF.

This clonotype was counted many times. The rearrangement links TRBV11-2 to TRBJ2-5; 8 nucleotides line up with TRBD2. CDR1 and CDR2 (germline): SGHAT, FQNNGV. The CDR3 runs to 16 residues. Unmatched junction bases numbered 7, after V lost 4 bases and J lost 0 bases. CDR3 DNA sequence: TGTGCCAGCAGCTCGGGACTAGGAGGGGACCAAGAGACCCAGTACTTC. The encoded protein is CASSSGLGGDQETQYF.

At least ten counts were recorded for this clonotype. CDR3 loop: CASSQVGGTGEKLFF. CDR3 sequence (DNA): TGCGCCAGCAGCCAAGTTGGGGGTACGGGTGAAAAACTGTTTTTT. This chain joins TRBV4-3 and TRBJ1-4, with D perhaps TRBD1 (5 bases). CDR3 length: 15 amino acids. Trimming cost V 1 base and J 7 bases, with 13 bases left between them. Germline assignment: CDR1 LGHNA and CDR2 YSLEER.

This clonotype was detected many times. The CDR3 region has the DNA TGCAGTGCGCGGACAGGGGTGGGCTACGAGCAGTACTTC. It encodes CSARTGVGYEQYF. V gene TRBV20-1 combines with J gene TRBJ2-7; TRBD1 aligns across 9 bases. The CDR3 runs to 13 residues. The germline V gene encodes CDR1 DFQATT and CDR2 SNEGSKA (reference sequence). J lost 3 bases, V lost 6 bases, and 6 bases had no gene match.